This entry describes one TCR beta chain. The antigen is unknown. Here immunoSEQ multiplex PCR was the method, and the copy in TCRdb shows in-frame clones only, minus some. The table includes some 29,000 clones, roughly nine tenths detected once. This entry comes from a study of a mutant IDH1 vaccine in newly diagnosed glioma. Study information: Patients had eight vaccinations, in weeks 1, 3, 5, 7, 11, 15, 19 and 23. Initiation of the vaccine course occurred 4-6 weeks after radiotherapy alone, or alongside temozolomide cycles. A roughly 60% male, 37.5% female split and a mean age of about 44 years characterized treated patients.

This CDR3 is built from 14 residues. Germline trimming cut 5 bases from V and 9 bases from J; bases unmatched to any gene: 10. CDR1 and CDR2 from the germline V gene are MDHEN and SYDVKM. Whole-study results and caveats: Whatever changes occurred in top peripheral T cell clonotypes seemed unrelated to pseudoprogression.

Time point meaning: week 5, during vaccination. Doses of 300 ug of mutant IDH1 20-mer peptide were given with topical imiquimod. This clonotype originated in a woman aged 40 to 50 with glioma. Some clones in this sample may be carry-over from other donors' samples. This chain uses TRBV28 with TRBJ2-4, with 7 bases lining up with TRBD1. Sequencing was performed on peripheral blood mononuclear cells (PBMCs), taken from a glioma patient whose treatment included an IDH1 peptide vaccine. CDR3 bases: TGTGCCAGCAGTCCGCGACAGGGCCTGGGCATTCAGTACTTC. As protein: CASSPRQGLGIQYF.